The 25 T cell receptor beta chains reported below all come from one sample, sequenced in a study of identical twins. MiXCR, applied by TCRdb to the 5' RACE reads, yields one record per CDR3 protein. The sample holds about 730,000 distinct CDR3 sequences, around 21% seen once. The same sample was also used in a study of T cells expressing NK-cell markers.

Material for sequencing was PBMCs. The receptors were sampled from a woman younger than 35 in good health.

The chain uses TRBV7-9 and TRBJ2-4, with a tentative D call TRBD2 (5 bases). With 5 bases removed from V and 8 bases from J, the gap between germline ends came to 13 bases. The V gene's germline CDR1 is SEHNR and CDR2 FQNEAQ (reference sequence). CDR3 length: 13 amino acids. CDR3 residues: CASSGSGSHIQYF. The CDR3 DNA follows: TGTGCCAGCAGCGGGAGCGGTTCGCACATTCAGTACTTC. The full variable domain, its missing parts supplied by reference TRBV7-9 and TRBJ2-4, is DTGVSQNPRHKITKRGQNVTFRCDPISEHNRLYWYRQTLGQGPEFLTYFQNEAQLEKSRLLSDRFSAERPKGSFSTLEIQRTEQGDSAMYLCASSGSGSHIQYFGAGTRLSVL.

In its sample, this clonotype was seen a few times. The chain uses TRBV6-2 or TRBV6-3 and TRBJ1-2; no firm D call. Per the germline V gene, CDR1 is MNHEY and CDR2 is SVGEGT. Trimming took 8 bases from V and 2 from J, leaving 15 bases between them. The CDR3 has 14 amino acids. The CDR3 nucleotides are TGTGCCAGCCGTCTGGGCGGGCCCAACTATGGCTACACCTTC. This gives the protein CASRLGGPNYGYTF.

CDR3 amino acids: CASSSTLGVTEQYF. As DNA, the CDR3 is TGTGCCAGCAGCTCGACACTCGGGGTAACCGAGCAGTACTTC. The chain combines TRBV7-9 with TRBJ2-7, with D maybe TRBD2 (5 bases). The ends were cut back, 4 bases at V and 6 bases at J, with 16 bases in the middle. Germline V gene data show CDR1 as SEHNR and CDR2 as FQNEAQ (reference sequence). The CDR3 spans 14 residues.

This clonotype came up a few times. In DNA form, the CDR3 reads TGCGCCAGCAGCTACATAGCGGGAAGTGGCACAGATACGCAGTATTTT. Encoded protein: CASSYIAGSGTDTQYF. The chain is built from TRBV4-3 and TRBJ2-3, with 8 bases aligning to TRBD2. The CDR3 totals 16 residues. The V gene's germline CDR1 is LGHNA and CDR2 YSLEER. With V trimmed by 5 bases and J by 1 base, 8 bases remained unmatched.

CDR3 protein: CSVAQGIHIQYF. CDR3 bases: TGCAGTGTGGCGCAGGGGATTCACATTCAGTACTTC. The J gene is TRBJ2-4, the V gene TRBV20-1; D may be TRBD1 (6 bases). V was cut by 7 bases and J by 8 bases, with 15 bases left in between. The CDR3 contains 12 residues. Looked up from germline, CDR1 is DFQATT and CDR2 is SNEGSKA (reference sequence).

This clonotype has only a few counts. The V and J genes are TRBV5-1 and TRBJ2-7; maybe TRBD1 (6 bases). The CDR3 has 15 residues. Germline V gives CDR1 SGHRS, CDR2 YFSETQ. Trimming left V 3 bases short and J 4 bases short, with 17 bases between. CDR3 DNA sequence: TGCGCCAGCAGCTCGGCGTCCGGGACAACTTACGAGCAGTACTTC. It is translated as CASSSASGTTYEQYF.

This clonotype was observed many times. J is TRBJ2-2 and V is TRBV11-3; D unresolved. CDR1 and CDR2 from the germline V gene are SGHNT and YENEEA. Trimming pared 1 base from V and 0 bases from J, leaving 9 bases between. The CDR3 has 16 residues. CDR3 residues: CASSLARSSNTGELFF. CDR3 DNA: TGTGCCAGCAGCTTAGCCAGGTCCTCGAACACCGGGGAGCTGTTTTTT. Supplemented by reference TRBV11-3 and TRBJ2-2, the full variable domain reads EAGVVQSPRYKIIEKKQPVAFWCNPISGHNTLYWYLQNLGQGPELLIRYENEEAVDDSQLPKDRFSAERLKGVDSTLKIQPAELGDSAVYLCASSLARSSNTGELFFGEGSRLTVL.

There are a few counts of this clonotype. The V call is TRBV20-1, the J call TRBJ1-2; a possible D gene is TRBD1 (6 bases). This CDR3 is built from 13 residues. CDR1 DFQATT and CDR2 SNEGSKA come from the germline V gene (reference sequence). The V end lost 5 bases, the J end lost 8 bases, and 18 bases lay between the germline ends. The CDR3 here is CSADSGTWRGYTF. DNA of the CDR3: TGCAGTGCTGACAGCGGGACATGGCGAGGCTACACCTTC.

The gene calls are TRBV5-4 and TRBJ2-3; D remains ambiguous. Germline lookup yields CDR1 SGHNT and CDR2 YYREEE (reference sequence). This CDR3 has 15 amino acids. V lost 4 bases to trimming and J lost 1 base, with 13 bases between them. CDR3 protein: CASSPREIRTDTQYF. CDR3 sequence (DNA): TGTGCCAGCAGCCCGAGAGAGATTCGCACAGATACGCAGTATTTT.

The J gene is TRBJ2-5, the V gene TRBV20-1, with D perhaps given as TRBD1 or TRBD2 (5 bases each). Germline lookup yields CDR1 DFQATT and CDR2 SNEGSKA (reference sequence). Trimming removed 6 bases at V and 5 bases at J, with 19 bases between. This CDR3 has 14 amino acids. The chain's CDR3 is CSAPPGASYETQYF. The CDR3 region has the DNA TGCAGTGCACCCCCCGGGGCTAGCTATGAGACCCAGTACTTC.

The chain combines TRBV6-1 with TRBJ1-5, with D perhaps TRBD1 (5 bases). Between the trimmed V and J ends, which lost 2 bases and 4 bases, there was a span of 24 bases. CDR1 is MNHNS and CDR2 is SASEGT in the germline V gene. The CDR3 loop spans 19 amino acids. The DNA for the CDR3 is TGTGCCAGCAGTGAAAAGGGACCTGGGAGGCAGGGTGGGAATCAGCCCCAGCATTTT. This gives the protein CASSEKGPGRQGGNQPQHF.

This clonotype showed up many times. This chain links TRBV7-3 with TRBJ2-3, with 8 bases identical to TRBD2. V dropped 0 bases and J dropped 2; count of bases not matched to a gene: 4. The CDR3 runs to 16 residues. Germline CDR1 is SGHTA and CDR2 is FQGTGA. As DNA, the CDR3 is TGTGCCAGCAGCTTAACGGCGGGGGGTTACACAGATACGCAGTATTTT. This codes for CASSLTAGGYTDTQYF.

The CDR3 loop reads CASSPGTGYTDTQYF. CDR3 sequence (DNA): TGTGCCAGCAGCCCCGGGACTGGTTACACAGATACGCAGTATTTT. The chain carries TRBV7-8 and TRBJ2-3, with D possibly matching TRBD2 (6 bases). V lost 5 bases to trimming and J lost 2 bases, with 14 bases between them. In germline, CDR1 is SGHVS, CDR2 FQNEAQ. This CDR3 spans 15 amino acids.

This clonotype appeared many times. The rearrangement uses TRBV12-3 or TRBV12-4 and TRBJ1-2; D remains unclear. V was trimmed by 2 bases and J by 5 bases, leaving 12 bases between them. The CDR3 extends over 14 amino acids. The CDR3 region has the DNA TGTGCCAGCAGTTTATCTGCTGCGAATTATGGCTACACCTTC. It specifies CASSLSAANYGYTF.

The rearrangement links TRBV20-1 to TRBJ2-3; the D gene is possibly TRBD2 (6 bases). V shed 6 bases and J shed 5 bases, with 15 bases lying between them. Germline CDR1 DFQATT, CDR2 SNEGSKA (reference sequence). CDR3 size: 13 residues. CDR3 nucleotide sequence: TGCAGTGCCAAGCGGGCTGCAGGAGATACGCAGTATTTT. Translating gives CSAKRAAGDTQYF.

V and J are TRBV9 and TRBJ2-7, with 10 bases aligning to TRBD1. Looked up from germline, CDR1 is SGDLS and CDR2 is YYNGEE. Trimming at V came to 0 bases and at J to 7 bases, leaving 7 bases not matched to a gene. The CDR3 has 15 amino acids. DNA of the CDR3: TGTGCCAGCAGCGTAGAGGGGACAGGGGTAACGGAGCAGTACTTC. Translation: CASSVEGTGVTEQYF. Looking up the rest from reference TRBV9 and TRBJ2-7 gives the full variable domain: DSGVTQTPKHLITATGQRVTLRCSPRSGDLSVYWYQQSLDQGLQFLIQYYNGEERAKGNILERFSAQQFPDLHSELNLSSLELGDSALYFCASSVEGTGVTEQYFGPGTRLTVT.

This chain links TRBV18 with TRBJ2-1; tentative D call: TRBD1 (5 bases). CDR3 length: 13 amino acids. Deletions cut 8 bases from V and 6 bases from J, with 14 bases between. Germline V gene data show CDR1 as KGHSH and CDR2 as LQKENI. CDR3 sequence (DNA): TGTGCCAGCACCGACAGCCAGGGCAATGAGCAGTTCTTC. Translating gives CASTDSQGNEQFF.

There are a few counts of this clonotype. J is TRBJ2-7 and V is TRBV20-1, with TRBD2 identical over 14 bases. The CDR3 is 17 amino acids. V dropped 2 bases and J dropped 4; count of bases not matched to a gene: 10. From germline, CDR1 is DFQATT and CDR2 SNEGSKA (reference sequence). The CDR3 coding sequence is TGCAGTGCTAGAACGCGAGGGACTAGCGGGAGAGCTTACGAGCAGTACTTC. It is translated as CSARTRGTSGRAYEQYF.

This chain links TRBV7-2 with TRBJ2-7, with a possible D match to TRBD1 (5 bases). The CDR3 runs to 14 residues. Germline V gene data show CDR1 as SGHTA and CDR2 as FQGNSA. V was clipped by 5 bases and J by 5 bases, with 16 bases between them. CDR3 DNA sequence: TGTGCCAGCAGCGACCAAAGGGGTGTCAACGAGCAGTACTTC. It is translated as CASSDQRGVNEQYF. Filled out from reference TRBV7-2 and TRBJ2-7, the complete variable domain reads GAGVSQSPSNKVTEKGKDVELRCDPISGHTALYWYRQSLGQGLEFLIYFQGNSAPDKSGLPSDRFSAERTGGSVSTLTIQRTQQEDSAVYLCASSDQRGVNEQYFGPGTRLTVT.

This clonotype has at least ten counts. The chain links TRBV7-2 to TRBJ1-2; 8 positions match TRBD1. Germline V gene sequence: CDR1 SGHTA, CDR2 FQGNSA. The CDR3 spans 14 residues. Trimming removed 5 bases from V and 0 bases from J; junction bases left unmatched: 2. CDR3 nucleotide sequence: TGTGCCAGCAGCCGGACAGGGACTAACTATGGCTACACCTTC. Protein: CASSRTGTNYGYTF.

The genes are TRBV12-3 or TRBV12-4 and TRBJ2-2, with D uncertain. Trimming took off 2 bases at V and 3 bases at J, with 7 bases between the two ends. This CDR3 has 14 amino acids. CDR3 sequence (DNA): TGTGCCAGCAGTTTAAATCCAGACACCGGGGAGCTGTTTTTT. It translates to CASSLNPDTGELFF.

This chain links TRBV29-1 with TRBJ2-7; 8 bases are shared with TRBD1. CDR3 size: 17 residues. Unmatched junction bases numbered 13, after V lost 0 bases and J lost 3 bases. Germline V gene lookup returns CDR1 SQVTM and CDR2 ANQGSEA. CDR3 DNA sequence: TGCAGCGTTGAAGAATTTTCAGGACAGGGACCCAACTACGAGCAGTACTTC. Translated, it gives CSVEEFSGQGPNYEQYF.

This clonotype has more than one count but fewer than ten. The CDR3 bases are TGTGCCAGCAGGGCGGGACTAGCGGTATACAATGAGCAGTTCTTC. Protein product: CASRAGLAVYNEQFF. The chain is built from TRBV6-1 and TRBJ2-1, with 11 bases identical to TRBD2. CDR1 is MNHNS and CDR2 is SASEGT in the germline V gene. This CDR3 has 15 residues. J lost 4 bases, V lost 6 bases, and 5 bases had no gene match.

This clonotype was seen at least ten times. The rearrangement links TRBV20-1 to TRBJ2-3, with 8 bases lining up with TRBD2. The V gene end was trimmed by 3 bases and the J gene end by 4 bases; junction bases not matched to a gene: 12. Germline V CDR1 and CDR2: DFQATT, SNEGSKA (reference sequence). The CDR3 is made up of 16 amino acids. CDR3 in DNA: TGCAGTGCTAGGATAGGAGCGGGGGTGGGGGCAGATACGCAGTATTTT. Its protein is CSARIGAGVGADTQYF.

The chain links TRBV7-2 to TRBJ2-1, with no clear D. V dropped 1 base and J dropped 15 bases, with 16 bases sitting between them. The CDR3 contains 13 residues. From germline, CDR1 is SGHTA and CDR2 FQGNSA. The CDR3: CASSLGLMVYPFF. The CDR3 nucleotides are TGTGCCAGCAGCTTAGGGTTGATGGTCTACCCGTTCTTC. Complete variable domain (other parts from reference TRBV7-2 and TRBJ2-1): GAGVSQSPSNKVTEKGKDVELRCDPISGHTALYWYRQSLGQGLEFLIYFQGNSAPDKSGLPSDRFSAERTGGSVSTLTIQRTQQEDSAVYLCASSLGLMVYPFFGPGTRLTVL.